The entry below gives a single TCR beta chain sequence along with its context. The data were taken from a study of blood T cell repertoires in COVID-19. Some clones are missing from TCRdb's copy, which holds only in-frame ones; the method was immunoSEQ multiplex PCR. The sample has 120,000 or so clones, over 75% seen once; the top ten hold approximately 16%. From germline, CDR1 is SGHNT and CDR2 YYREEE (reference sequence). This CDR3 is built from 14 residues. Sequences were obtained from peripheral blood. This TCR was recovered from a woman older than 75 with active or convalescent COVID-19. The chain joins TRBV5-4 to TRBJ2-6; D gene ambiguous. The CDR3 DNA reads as TGTGCAGAACCATCGAGCTCTGGGGCCAACGTCCTGACTTTC. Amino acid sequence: CAEPSSSGANVLTF.